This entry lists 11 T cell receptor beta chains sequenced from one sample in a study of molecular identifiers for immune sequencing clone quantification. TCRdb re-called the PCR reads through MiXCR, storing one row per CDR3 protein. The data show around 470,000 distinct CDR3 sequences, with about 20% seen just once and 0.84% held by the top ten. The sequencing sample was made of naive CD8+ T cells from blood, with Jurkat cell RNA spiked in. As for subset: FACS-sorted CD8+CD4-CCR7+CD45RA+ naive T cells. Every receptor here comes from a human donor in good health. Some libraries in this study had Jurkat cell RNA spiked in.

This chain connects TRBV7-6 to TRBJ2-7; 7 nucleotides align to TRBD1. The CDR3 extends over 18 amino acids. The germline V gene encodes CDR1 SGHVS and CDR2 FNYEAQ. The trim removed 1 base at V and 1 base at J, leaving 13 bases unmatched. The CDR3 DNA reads TGTGCCAGCAGCTTAGGATCCCGGGACAGCACCTCGTCCTACGAGCAGTACTTC. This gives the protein CASSLGSRDSTSSYEQYF.

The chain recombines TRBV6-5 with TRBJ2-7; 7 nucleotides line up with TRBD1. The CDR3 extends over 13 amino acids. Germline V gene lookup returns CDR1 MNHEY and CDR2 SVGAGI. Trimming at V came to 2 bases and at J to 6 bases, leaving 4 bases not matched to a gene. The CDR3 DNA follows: TGTGCCAGCAGTTACGTAGGGGGCTCCGAGCAGTACTTC. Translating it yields CASSYVGGSEQYF.

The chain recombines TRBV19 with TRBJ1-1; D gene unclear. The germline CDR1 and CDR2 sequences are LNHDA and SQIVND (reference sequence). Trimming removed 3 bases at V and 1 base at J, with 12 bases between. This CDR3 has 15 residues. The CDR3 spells CASSIKHGRNTEAFF. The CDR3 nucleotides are TGTGCCAGTAGTATCAAACACGGGAGGAACACTGAAGCTTTCTTT.

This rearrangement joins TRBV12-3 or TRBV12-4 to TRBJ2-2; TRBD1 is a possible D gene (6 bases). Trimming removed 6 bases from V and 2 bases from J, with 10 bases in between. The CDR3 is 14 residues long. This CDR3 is CASRTGTNTGELFF. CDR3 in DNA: TGTGCCAGCAGAACCGGGACAAACACCGGGGAGCTGTTTTTT.

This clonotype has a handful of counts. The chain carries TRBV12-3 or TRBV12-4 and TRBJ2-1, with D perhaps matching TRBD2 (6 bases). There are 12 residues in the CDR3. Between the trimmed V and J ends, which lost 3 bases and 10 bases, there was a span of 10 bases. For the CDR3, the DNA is TGTGCCAGCAGTTTTAGCGGACGCGAGCAGTTCTTC. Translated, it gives CASSFSGREQFF.

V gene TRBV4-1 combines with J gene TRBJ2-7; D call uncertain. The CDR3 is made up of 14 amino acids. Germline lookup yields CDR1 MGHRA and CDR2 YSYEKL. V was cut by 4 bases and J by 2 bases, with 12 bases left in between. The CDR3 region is CASSPGYSTYEQYF. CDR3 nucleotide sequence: TGCGCCAGCAGCCCGGGTTACTCTACCTACGAGCAGTACTTC.

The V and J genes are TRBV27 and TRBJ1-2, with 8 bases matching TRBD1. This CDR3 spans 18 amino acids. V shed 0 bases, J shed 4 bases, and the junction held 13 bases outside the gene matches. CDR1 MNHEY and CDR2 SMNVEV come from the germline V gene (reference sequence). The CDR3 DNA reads TGTGCCAGCAGTTTATCGCAGTTTTTAGGACAGGGAGGCTATGGCTACACCTTC. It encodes CASSLSQFLGQGGYGYTF.

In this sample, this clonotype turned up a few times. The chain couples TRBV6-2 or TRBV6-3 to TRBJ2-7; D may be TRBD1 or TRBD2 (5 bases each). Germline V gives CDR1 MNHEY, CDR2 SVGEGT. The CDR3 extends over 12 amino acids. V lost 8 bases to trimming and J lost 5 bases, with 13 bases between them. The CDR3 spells CASRGTSDEQYF. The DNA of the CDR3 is TGTGCCAGCCGAGGGACGTCGGACGAGCAGTACTTC.

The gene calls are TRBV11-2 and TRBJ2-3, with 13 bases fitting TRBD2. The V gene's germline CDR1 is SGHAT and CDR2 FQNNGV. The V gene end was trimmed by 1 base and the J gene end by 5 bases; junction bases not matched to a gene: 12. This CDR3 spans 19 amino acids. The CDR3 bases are TGTGCCAGCAGCTTAGCCGGACTAGCGGGGGTTAGGGCGGGAGATACGCAGTATTTT. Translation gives CASSLAGLAGVRAGDTQYF. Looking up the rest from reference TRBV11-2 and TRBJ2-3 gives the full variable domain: EAGVAQSPRYKIIEKRQSVAFWCNPISGHATLYWYQQILGQGPKLLIQFQNNGVVDDSQLPKDRFSAERLKGVDSTLKIQPAKLEDSAVYLCASSLAGLAGVRAGDTQYFGPGTRLTVL.

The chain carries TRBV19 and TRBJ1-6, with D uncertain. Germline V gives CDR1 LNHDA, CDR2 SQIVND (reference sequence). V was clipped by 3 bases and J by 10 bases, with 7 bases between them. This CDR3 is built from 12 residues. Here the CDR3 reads CASSIGMSPLHF. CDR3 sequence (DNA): TGTGCCAGTAGTATCGGCATGTCACCCCTCCACTTT.

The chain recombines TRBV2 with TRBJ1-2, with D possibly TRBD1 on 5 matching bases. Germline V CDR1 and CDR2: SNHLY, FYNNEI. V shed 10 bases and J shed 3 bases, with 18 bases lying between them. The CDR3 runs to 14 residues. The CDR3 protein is CATTGTPLDYGYTF. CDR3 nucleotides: TGTGCCACTACGGGGACTCCGTTGGACTATGGCTACACCTTC.